Sequencing of this TCR beta chain was carried out in a study of cytomegalovirus exposure and HLA in healthy donors. CDR3 size: 14 residues. Germline V gives CDR1 MDHEN, CDR2 SYDVKM. Between the trimmed V and J ends, which lost 2 bases and 4 bases, there was a span of 11 bases. Clones were sequenced by immunoSEQ multiplex PCR, and TCRdb holds only the in-frame ones, with some missing. The data hold some 90,000 clones, with about 88% observed a single time. This rearrangement joins TRBV28 to TRBJ1-2; TRBD1 is a possible D gene (5 bases). Input material: PBMCs. This clonotype was obtained from a man aged 18 to 29 in good health and CMV-seropositive. CDR3 sequence (DNA): TGTGCCAGCAGTTTAATGGGGCGTCTCTATGGCTACACCTTC. It codes for CASSLMGRLYGYTF.